This T cell receptor beta chain was sequenced in a study of CD8+ T cells in alopecia areata. Study-wide background: Twice a day, 5 to 10 mg of oral tofacitinib was administered to treated patients.

Study observations and caveats: For lesional scalp, especially alopecia totalis/universalis, clonality was higher than in normal scalp.

As to this clone: Its antigen is unknown.

Sequencing templates came from extracted RNA that was reverse transcribed into cDNA. Only in-frame clones appear in the TCRdb table, and some are missing; sequencing was by immunoSEQ multiplex PCR. The data hold about 130,000 clones, with about 46% observed a single time. In alopecia areata patients, both lesional scalp punch biopsies and peripheral blood were collected. From PBMCs, CD4+ and CD8+ T cells were sorted. V shed 5 bases and J shed 1 base, with 17 bases lying between them. The CDR3 extends over 16 amino acids. Germline-derived CDR1 and CDR2 are SGHVS and FQNEAQ. This receptor was taken from a human donor with alopecia areata. This rearrangement joins TRBV7-8 to TRBJ2-5, with D perhaps being TRBD1 or TRBD2 (5 bases each). The material sequenced was CD8+ T cells sorted from blood, taken at week 0. The CDR3 bases are TGTGCCAGCAGCGACGACGGGGCACTGATCCAAGAGACCCAGTACTTC. Translating gives CASSDDGALIQETQYF. Using reference TRBV7-8 and TRBJ2-5 for the parts outside the CDR3, the full variable domain is GAGVSQSPRYKVAKRGQDVALRCDPISGHVSLFWYQQALGQGPEFLTYFQNEAQLDKSGLPSDRFFAERPEGSVSTLKIQRTQQEDSAVYLCASSDDGALIQETQYFGPGTRLLVL.